Below are 16 T cell receptor beta chains sequenced from a single sample in a study of cytomegalovirus exposure and HLA in healthy donors. Both 60 Vbeta primers and 13 Jbeta primers went into the PCR. Assay used: immunoSEQ multiplex PCR; TCRdb lists only in-frame clones, some missing. The table lists under 150,000 clones, around 72% of them singletons. The sequencing input was PBMCs. The receptors were sampled from a young woman in good health and CMV-seronegative.

This clone was recorded a few times. The CDR3 DNA sequence: TGTGCCAGCAGCTTAGATTCGCTAGCAAGATACGAGCAGTACTTC. Translated, it gives CASSLDSLARYEQYF. The rearrangement uses TRBV7-2 and TRBJ2-7; D possibly corresponds to TRBD2 (5 bases). The germline gives CDR1 SGHTA, CDR2 FQGNSA. This CDR3 has 15 amino acids. The ends were cut back, 1 base at V and 4 bases at J, with 14 bases in the middle.

The chain employs TRBV5-1 and TRBJ2-7, with 13 bases that match TRBD2. The CDR3 covers 13 residues. The V gene's germline CDR1 is SGHRS and CDR2 YFSETQ. Losses at the gene ends were 4 bases for V and 7 bases for J; bases not matched to a gene: 2. This CDR3 is CASSGTSGMEQYF. CDR3 nucleotides: TGCGCCAGCAGCGGGACTAGCGGGATGGAGCAGTACTTC.

The V gene is TRBV18, the J gene TRBJ1-1; D is unresolved. V lost 2 bases to trimming and J lost 3 bases, with 16 bases between them. Germline-derived CDR1 and CDR2 are KGHSH and LQKENI. The CDR3 is made up of 16 amino acids. This chain's CDR3 is CASSPWKGFSDTEAFF. In DNA form, the CDR3 reads TGTGCCAGCTCACCATGGAAAGGATTTAGCGACACTGAAGCTTTCTTT.

This chain connects TRBV19 to TRBJ1-4, with D unresolved. This CDR3 spans 15 amino acids. V gave up 10 bases and J gave up 3 bases, with 18 bases separating them. CDR1 LNHDA and CDR2 SQIVND come from the germline V gene (reference sequence). This CDR3 reads CATSYPSGANEKLFF. The CDR3, as DNA: TGTGCCACCAGCTACCCGTCCGGGGCTAATGAAAAACTGTTTTTT. The whole variable domain, filled in from reference TRBV19 and TRBJ1-4, reads DGGITQSPKYLFRKEGQNVTLSCEQNLNHDAMYWYRQDPGQGLRLIYYSQIVNDFQKGDIAEGYSVSREKKESFPLTVTSAQKNPTAFYLCATSYPSGANEKLFFGSGTQLSVL.

The CDR3 DNA reads as TGTGCCAGCAGTGATACGGGGATGGCCGGGGAGCTGTTTTTT. Protein product: CASSDTGMAGELFF. The chain uses TRBV25-1 and TRBJ2-2, with D perhaps TRBD2 (5 bases). This CDR3 spans 14 amino acids. Per germline, CDR1 MGHDK and CDR2 SYGVNS. V shed 3 bases and J shed 6 bases, with 11 bases lying between them.

The count of this clone is one. The rearrangement uses TRBV6-4 and TRBJ2-1; 9 bases align to TRBD2. Trimming removed 4 bases from V and 8 bases from J; junction bases left unmatched: 6. The CDR3 totals 14 residues. CDR1 MRHNA and CDR2 SNTAGT come from the germline V gene. The chain's CDR3 is CASSGGSGSDEQFF. The DNA for the CDR3 is TGTGCCAGCAGTGGGGGTAGCGGGAGCGATGAGCAGTTCTTC.

The chain employs TRBV6-6 and TRBJ2-1; 8 bases align to TRBD1. This CDR3 region has 16 residues. With 5 bases clipped from V and 2 bases from J, the junction kept 8 bases outside the gene matches. CDR1 and CDR2 from the germline V gene are MNHNY and SVGAGI (reference sequence). The CDR3 sequence: CASSKTGGGTYNEQFF. CDR3 coding DNA: TGTGCCAGCAGTAAAACAGGGGGTGGGACCTACAATGAGCAGTTCTTC.

This clone was picked up one time. The genes are TRBV6-9 and TRBJ2-7; a weak D match, TRBD1 (6 bases). Germline CDR1 and CDR2: MNHGY and SVAAGI. V lost 2 bases and J lost 2, with 13 bases in between. This CDR3 region has 15 residues. CDR3 sequence: CASSYLRDTTYEQYF. For the CDR3, the DNA is TGTGCCAGCAGTTATCTCCGGGACACTACCTACGAGCAGTACTTC.

This chain uses TRBV21-1 with TRBJ1-2; the D segment call TRBD1 is taken from the table without a DNA check. TRBV21-1 is termed a pseudogene. The CDR3 runs to 17 residues. CDR3 in amino acids: CASSKAQGIRTAGGYTF. In DNA form, the CDR3 reads TGTGCCAGCAGCAAAGCGCAGGGTATTCGGACGGCAGGGGGCTACACCTTC.

The J gene is TRBJ1-2, the V gene TRBV15; possible D gene TRBD1, 6 bases. The CDR3 runs 18 residues. Trimming cost V 0 bases and J 4 bases, with 21 bases left between them. The germline V gene has CDR1 LNHNV and CDR2 YYDKDF (reference sequence). Here the CDR3 reads CATSRDSSGPGAFYGYTF. CDR3 nucleotides: TGTGCCACCAGCAGAGATAGTTCTGGGCCAGGGGCTTTCTATGGCTACACCTTC.

CDR3 DNA: TGTGCCTGGAGTAGGGGGACAGGGGGTGACACTGAAGCTTTCTTT. Protein: CAWSRGTGGDTEAFF. The chain has TRBV30 and TRBJ1-1, with TRBD1 matching over 11 bases. This CDR3 region has 15 residues. Germline loops: CDR1 GTSNPN, CDR2 SVGIG (reference sequence). Trimming removed 2 bases from V and 3 bases from J; junction bases left unmatched: 5.

The rearrangement links TRBV27 to TRBJ2-5, with 9 bases lining up with TRBD2. Germline V gene lookup returns CDR1 MNHEY and CDR2 SMNVEV (reference sequence). Trimming at V came to 2 bases and at J to 1 base, leaving 8 bases not matched to a gene. The CDR3 is 17 residues long. CDR3 in DNA: TGTGCCAGCAGTTTAGGGCGTAGCGGGAGAGGCCAAGAGACCCAGTACTTC. Amino acid sequence: CASSLGRSGRGQETQYF.

This clone was observed a handful of times. The chain is built from TRBV10-3 and TRBJ2-1, with 7 bases matching TRBD2. With V trimmed by 2 bases and J by 2 bases, 18 bases remained unmatched. The length of the CDR3 is 20 residues. Germline V gene data show CDR1 as ENHRY and CDR2 as SYGVKD. Written as DNA, the CDR3 is TGTGCCATCAGTGAGGGGAGTGGCCTTATGGTTGCGGGGGCCTACAATGAGCAGTTCTTC. This translates into CAISEGSGLMVAGAYNEQFF.

The J gene is TRBJ2-7, the V gene TRBV5-1; 7 bases match TRBD1. After removal of 1 base from V and 4 bases from J, the junction contained 5 bases not matched to a gene. The CDR3 extends over 14 amino acids. Germline V lookup: CDR1 SGHRS, CDR2 YFSETQ. CDR3 sequence: CASSLSDRQYEQYF. As DNA, the CDR3 is TGCGCCAGCAGCTTGTCGGACAGGCAATACGAGCAGTACTTC. Full variable domain (outside the CDR3, taken from reference TRBV5-1 and TRBJ2-7): KAGVTQTPRYLIKTRGQQVTLSCSPISGHRSVSWYQQTPGQGLQFLFEYFSETQRNKGNFPGRFSGRQFSNSRSEMNVSTLELGDSALYLCASSLSDRQYEQYFGPGTRLTVT.

This chain joins TRBV10-2 and TRBJ1-3; 7 bases align to TRBD1. V trimming: 5 bases; J trimming: 3 bases; junction bases outside the gene matches: 7. This CDR3 region has 15 residues. Looked up from germline, CDR1 is WSHSY and CDR2 is SAAADI. The CDR3 DNA reads TGCGCCAGCAGTTGGGGACAGTTTGGTGGAAACACCATATATTTT. This sequence encodes CASSWGQFGGNTIYF.

The V gene is TRBV27, the J gene TRBJ2-1; a weak D match, TRBD2 (5 bases). In germline, CDR1 is MNHEY, CDR2 SMNVEV (reference sequence). The V and J ends lost 2 bases and 1 base respectively, with 9 bases between them. The CDR3 loop spans 15 amino acids. CDR3: CASSLEGRSYNEQFF. DNA for the CDR3: TGTGCCAGCAGTTTAGAGGGCCGGTCCTACAATGAGCAGTTCTTC.